One TCR beta chain is described in this entry. This sample stems from a study of shared clonotypes between healthy human individuals. The length of the CDR3 is 14 residues. Germline V gene data show CDR1 as SGHVS and CDR2 as FQNEAQ. V was shortened by 5 bases and J by 6 bases, with 14 bases between the two germline ends. Naive CD8 cells lacked CD45RO, underwent positive selection for CCR7 and left out terminally differentiated effector memory CD45RA+ cells. TCRdb's table, derived via immunoSEQ multiplex PCR, lists solely in-frame clones and lacks some. The sample lists around 1,900,000 clones, 80% to 95% occurring once.

The chain carries TRBV7-8 and TRBJ2-4; possibly TRBD1 or TRBD2 for D (5 bases each). Material for sequencing was naive CD8+ T cells from PBMCs. The TCR sequence derives from a man between 18 and 35 years old in good health. Some clones in this sample may be carry-over from other donors' samples. CDR3 protein: CASSPPGTGNIQYF. In nucleotides, the CDR3 is TGTGCCAGCAGCCCCCCCGGGACCGGAAACATTCAGTACTTC.